This TCR beta chain stems from a study of T cells in Graves' hyperthyroidism and ophthalmopathy (dated by TCRdb to about 2019). Some background on the complete study: Peripheral blood samples were taken at the time of initial diagnosis, prior to any treatment. The paper describes TCR Vbeta CDR3 sequencing of fewer than 150 peripheral blood samples, made up of 43 ophthalmopathy patients, approximately 76 hyperthyroidism patients and approximately 17 progressor patients. Thyroid tissue and blood T-cell repertoires from about six Graves' hyperthyroidism patients were also compared in the study. Prospective prediction of ophthalmopathy was tested in an independent validation cohort consisting of roughly 20 hyperthyroidism patients and some 15 patients who later progressed to ophthalmopathy. For training and testing, the 100 or so patients in the discovery cohort were randomly divided in a 7:3 ratio. Once sampling was done, hyperthyroidism patients were given methimazole at a starting dose of 30 mg daily, whereas ophthalmopathy patients were given high-dose intravenous methylprednisolone. A discovery cohort of around 100 patients, about 44 with Graves' ophthalmopathy and 57 with stable Graves' hyperthyroidism, was used to find distinguishing TCR V-J signatures. Beyond this particular receptor, the publication reports: Most expanded thyroid clonotypes (frequency above 0.001) were also found in blood, which suggests that blood repertoires may mirror thyroid immune responses. Ophthalmopathy was separated from stable hyperthyroidism by a 13 V-J signature model, with about 86% sensitivity and 81% to 83% specificity obtained in cross-validation and 80%/75% obtained in testing. During validation, the model predicted progression to ophthalmopathy a median of around six months ahead of onset, with around 65% sensitivity and roughly 75% specificity. Sample size was not statistically predetermined, and blinding of investigators to group allocation was not performed.

This clonotype was seen at least ten times. This receptor's antigen is unknown. There are no base qualities to consult, and no much larger clone falls within one base. The TCR beta CDR3 regions were amplified from the RNA transcripts. The first round of RT-PCR for the TCR CDR3 was performed with the HTBI primer set and the Qiagen OneStep RT-PCR kit. A second multiplex PCR round built the libraries, followed by size selection and purification. The libraries were sequenced on an Illumina HiSeq2000 using paired-end 100 bp reads. Concerning the study's data processing: SOAPnuke was used to process the raw data, throwing out any read that contained adapters or uncalled bases, had a mean Phred below 15, or lacked an exact constant-primer or identifier match. High-quality paired reads were merged with COPE v1.2.5, and unique nucleotide sequences were defined as clonotypes. MiTCR v1.1 was used to align the clonotypes against IMGT TRBV, TRBD and TRBJ reference segments. The analysis was restricted to V-J combinations with a frequency above 0.0001, which together covered just over 98% of the repertoires. The TCS score was defined as the ratio of F50 (clonal expansion) to E x V (chaos), calculated using BLOSUM62-based TCRdist between CDR3 peptides within each V-J. Welch's t-statistics and random forest reduced 500 to 550 V-J features to fewer than 15, which were used in a naive Bayes classifier (R e1071). Starting from the raw public reads, TCRdb applied fastp trimming at Q25, assembled clones with MiXCR and retained in-frame beta chains. Each entry is one CDR3 protein sequence, shown with its most common DNA and genes. Here the V and J calls rest on TCRdb's processing, not on the authors' analysis. This sample comprises some 350,000 distinct CDR3 sequences, 19% of them detected only once. Around 4% of the sample is in the top ten clones.

Stable Graves' hyperthyroidism was defined as the absence of progression to ophthalmopathy over 18 months of follow-up. Hyperthyroidism patients were newly diagnosed, with disease duration under 2 months, and aged 18 to 65 years. Exclusion was applied to patients with uncontrolled infections, other autoimmune diseases, pregnancy or lactation. Diagnoses were based on clinical symptoms, serum thyroxine and TRAb, thyroid ultrasound and orbital computed tomography. Ficoll-Paque density gradient centrifugation was used to isolate PBMCs from about 9.4 ml of fresh peripheral blood. Total RNA was extracted with Trizol reagent, and quality was checked on an Agilent 2100 Bioanalyzer. This receptor was identified in a woman between 18 and 29 years old with Graves' hyperthyroidism. What was sequenced was blood.

The CDR3 sequence is CASSPRGFNYEQYF. The sequence in DNA is TGTGCCAGCAGCCCCCGCGGGTTTAACTACGAGCAGTACTTC. The chain is assembled from TRBV12-3 or TRBV12-4 and TRBJ2-7; possibly the D gene is TRBD2, per 5 matching bases. Trimming costs V 6 bases and J 3 bases, and their ends lie 15 bases apart. The CDR3 numbers 14 residues from cysteine through phenylalanine. Only CDR3 DNA is held: 42 bases, read in frame from base 1.